The TCR beta chain under discussion was sequenced for a study of T cell responses to AZD1222 COVID-19 vaccine. V trimming: 4 bases; J trimming: 8 bases; junction bases outside the gene matches: 11. This CDR3 comprises 15 residues. Germline loops: CDR1 SGHRS, CDR2 YFSETQ. The table came from immunoSEQ multiplex PCR; TCRdb's copy has only in-frame clones and leaves some out. The data hold more than 120,000 clones, with roughly 91% observed a single time. This chain uses TRBV5-1 with TRBJ2-1; 8 bases are shared with TRBD2. Sequenced here: peripheral blood, sampled on day 0 of AZD1222 vaccination. This receptor was identified in an adult in good health. The CDR3 bases are TGCGCCAGCAGCCCACCGTCGCGGGAGGTCTATGAGCAGTTCTTC. Encoded protein: CASSPPSREVYEQFF.